Shown below are 29 T cell receptor beta chains from a single sample sequenced in a study of T cells in Graves' hyperthyroidism and ophthalmopathy. Authors of the study amplified TCR beta CDR3 regions from RNA transcripts. HTBI primers drove first-round RT-PCR of the TCR CDR3. MiXCR was run by TCRdb on the multiplex PCR reads, yielding one entry per CDR3 protein. The sample holds some 270,000 distinct CDR3 sequences, approximately 12% seen once. The sample consisted of blood. The receptor set was obtained from a woman in her twenties or thirties with Graves' hyperthyroidism that later progressed to Graves' ophthalmopathy.

This clonotype has ten or more counts. The chain employs TRBV20-1 and TRBJ2-1; maybe TRBD2 (6 bases). Germline V gene lookup returns CDR1 DFQATT and CDR2 SNEGSKA (reference sequence). CDR3 size: 16 residues. V was cut by 1 base and J by 1 base, with 14 bases left in between. For the CDR3, the DNA is TGCAGTGCTAGAGGCGGGACTTTTGCTTCCTACAATGAGCAGTTCTTC. The encoded protein is CSARGGTFASYNEQFF.

This clonotype was picked up many times. The rearrangement links TRBV7-2 to TRBJ1-1; D is perhaps TRBD1 (6 bases). The CDR3 length is 14 residues. V lost 5 bases to trimming and J lost 7 bases, with 17 bases between them. CDR1 and CDR2 (germline): SGHTA, FQGNSA. CDR3 bases: TGTGCCAGCAGCCCAGCTAGGACAGCGCTTGAAGCTTTCTTT. As protein: CASSPARTALEAFF.

This clonotype was picked up many times. The rearrangement links TRBV28 to TRBJ2-7; TRBD2 aligns across 9 bases. V lost 5 bases, J lost 1 base, and 6 bases stayed unmatched. Germline V gene sequence: CDR1 MDHEN, CDR2 SYDVKM. The CDR3 has 15 residues. This chain's CDR3 is CASSGLAGVSYEQYF. CDR3 nucleotides: TGTGCCAGCAGTGGATTAGCGGGAGTATCCTACGAGCAGTACTTC. The full variable domain, completed using reference TRBV28 and TRBJ2-7, is DVKVTQSSRYLVKRTGEKVFLECVQDMDHENMFWYRQDPGLGLRLIYFSYDVKMKEKGDIPEGYSVSREKKERFSLILESASTNQTSMYLCASSGLAGVSYEQYFGPGTRLTVT.

This clonotype has only a few counts. The chain uses TRBV5-8 and TRBJ2-2; D unclear. Trimming took 4 bases from V and 2 from J, leaving 15 bases between them. The CDR3 covers 16 residues. Per the germline V gene, CDR1 is SGHTS and CDR2 is YDEGEE. CDR3 in DNA: TGTGCCAGCAGCGCCTGGAGTTCTCCCAACACCGGGGAGCTGTTTTTT. Protein: CASSAWSSPNTGELFF. The variable domain in full, completed from reference TRBV5-8 and TRBJ2-2, reads EAGVTQSPTHLIKTRGQQATLRCSPISGHTSVYWYQQALGLGLQFLLWYDEGEERNRGNFPPRFSGRQFPNYSSELNVNALELEDSALYLCASSAWSSPNTGELFFGEGSRLTVL.

V and J are TRBV7-2 and TRBJ2-1; D unresolved. Trimming shortened V by 1 base and J by 5 bases, and 18 bases separated the two germline ends. The CDR3 runs 17 residues. CDR1 and CDR2 from the germline V gene are SGHTA and FQGNSA. As DNA, the CDR3 is TGTGCCAGCAGCTTAGACCCTCTACTTATTGCGAACAATGAGCAGTTCTTC. It translates to CASSLDPLLIANNEQFF.

At least ten counts were recorded for this clonotype. The gene calls are TRBV30 and TRBJ2-1, with 16 bases identical to TRBD2. V was pared by 5 bases and J by 15 bases, with 13 bases of the junction left unmatched. The length of the CDR3 is 15 residues. Germline CDR1 is GTSNPN and CDR2 is SVGIG (reference sequence). CDR3 DNA sequence: TGTGCCTGGGGGAATCCGGGACTAGCGGGAGGGCGGCCGTTCTTC. The encoded protein is CAWGNPGLAGGRPFF.

There are many counts of this clonotype. The chain is built from TRBV18 and TRBJ1-2; a possible D gene is TRBD1 (5 bases). This CDR3 is 15 amino acids long. In germline, CDR1 is KGHSH, CDR2 LQKENI. Trimming pared 4 bases from V and 1 base from J, leaving 13 bases between. The CDR3 bases are TGTGCCAGCTCACTCCCGACAGCCGTTAACTATGGCTACACCTTC. The encoded protein is CASSLPTAVNYGYTF.

Ten or more counts support this clonotype. This rearrangement joins TRBV18 to TRBJ1-4; no firm D call. CDR1 is KGHSH, CDR2 LQKENI, per germline. This CDR3 spans 11 amino acids. Trimming removed 5 bases from V and 6 bases from J, with 4 bases in between. CDR3 bases: TGTGCCAGCTCAAACGATGAAAAACTGTTTTTT. This translates into CASSNDEKLFF.

In this sample, this clonotype turned up a few times. The chain is built from TRBV5-6 and TRBJ2-5; 10 positions agree with TRBD2. CDR1 is SGHDT, CDR2 YYEEEE, per germline. Trimming at V came to 3 bases and at J to 9 bases, leaving 5 bases not matched to a gene. CDR3 length: 13 amino acids. The CDR3 region is CASSWEREGPQYF. The CDR3 DNA is TGTGCCAGCAGCTGGGAGCGGGAGGGTCCCCAGTACTTC.

This clonotype was detected a few times. The chain joins TRBV6-1 to TRBJ2-7, with 8 bases matching TRBD1. Germline values: CDR1 MNHNS, CDR2 SASEGT. The CDR3 runs 15 residues. V dropped 6 bases and J dropped 2; count of bases not matched to a gene: 9. CDR3 loop: CASRTGTGVTYEQYF. In DNA, the CDR3 is TGTGCCAGCAGAACCGGGACAGGAGTGACCTACGAGCAGTACTTC.

This clonotype was counted many times. The CDR3 nucleotides read TGTGCCATCAGTGAGTCGAGGGGGGGCCTTTTTAATGAGCAGTTCTTC. It yields the protein CAISESRGGLFNEQFF. The chain recombines TRBV10-3 with TRBJ2-1, with D perhaps matching TRBD2 (7 bases). Germline V lookup: CDR1 ENHRY, CDR2 SYGVKD. The CDR3 has 16 amino acids. With 0 bases removed from V and 7 bases from J, the gap between germline ends came to 16 bases.

The table lists this clonotype with a count of one. This chain connects TRBV11-2 to TRBJ1-1, with a weak D call TRBD1 (5 bases). Trimming left V 5 bases short and J 0 bases short, with 13 bases between. Germline assignment: CDR1 SGHAT and CDR2 FQNNGV. This CDR3 contains 15 residues. CDR3 sequence: CASSPLTDLNTEAFF. CDR3 DNA: TGTGCCAGCAGCCCTCTGACAGATTTGAACACTGAAGCTTTCTTT.

This chain links TRBV4-3 with TRBJ2-3; perhaps TRBD2 as D (6 bases). This CDR3 spans 16 amino acids. V shed 1 base and J shed 0 bases, with 11 bases lying between them. Germline V gene data show CDR1 as LGHNA and CDR2 as YSLEER. Here the CDR3 reads CASSQASVSSTDTQYF. In nucleotides, the CDR3 is TGCGCCAGCAGCCAAGCTAGCGTGTCTAGCACAGATACGCAGTATTTT.

This clonotype was observed many times. The chain is built from TRBV5-8 and TRBJ2-7, with 8 bases that match TRBD2. The junction had 9 bases not matched to a gene; V was cut back by 4 bases and J by 9 bases. The CDR3 has 13 amino acids. Looked up from germline, CDR1 is SGHTS and CDR2 is YDEGEE. The CDR3 coding sequence is TGTGCCAGCAGCAATCCGGGACTAGGGTTGCAGTACTTC. This gives the protein CASSNPGLGLQYF.

Many counts were recorded for this clonotype. The J gene is TRBJ1-4, the V gene TRBV5-1; unclear D gene. Between the trimmed V and J ends, which lost 8 bases and 3 bases, there was a span of 17 bases. Germline V gene lookup returns CDR1 SGHRS and CDR2 YFSETQ. The CDR3 has 15 amino acids. CDR3 bases: TGCGCCAGTAATGGAGAGGGCCCTTCTAATGAAAAACTGTTTTTT. It encodes CASNGEGPSNEKLFF.

The chain employs TRBV6-1 and TRBJ2-7; D call uncertain. CDR3 size: 13 residues. The ends were cut back, 7 bases at V and 0 bases at J, with 10 bases in the middle. CDR1 and CDR2 (germline): MNHNS, SASEGT. CDR3 DNA: TGTGCCAGCAAAACGGTGAGCTCCTACGAGCAGTACTTC. Protein: CASKTVSSYEQYF.

This clonotype was found many times. The chain recombines TRBV30 with TRBJ2-6; possibly TRBD2 for D (5 bases). The CDR3 extends over 13 amino acids. Trimming cost V 5 bases and J 0 bases, with 5 bases left between them. Germline CDR1 and CDR2: GTSNPN and SVGIG (reference sequence). The CDR3 spells CAWAGSGANVLTF. CDR3 bases: TGTGCCTGGGCGGGCTCTGGGGCCAACGTCCTGACTTTC.

In its sample, this clonotype was seen many times. The chain is built from TRBV19 and TRBJ2-2; 9 bases map to TRBD2. This CDR3 spans 16 amino acids. V dropped 5 bases and J dropped 4; count of bases not matched to a gene: 8. Germline V gives CDR1 LNHDA, CDR2 SQIVND (reference sequence). The CDR3 region is CASSATSGTLTGELFF. The CDR3 region has the DNA TGTGCCAGTAGTGCGACTAGCGGTACCCTCACCGGGGAGCTGTTTTTT.

Ten or more counts support this clonotype. The chain joins TRBV3-1 to TRBJ1-4; 9 nucleotides align to TRBD1. Per germline, CDR1 LGHDT and CDR2 YNNKEL (reference sequence). The junction had 8 bases not matched to a gene; V was cut back by 5 bases and J by 7 bases. The CDR3 has 15 amino acids. This CDR3 is CASSTTGGAGEKLFF. CDR3 nucleotide sequence: TGTGCCAGCAGCACCACAGGGGGCGCGGGTGAAAAACTGTTTTTT.

There are many counts of this clonotype. The rearrangement joins TRBV15 to TRBJ1-4; D perhaps matches TRBD1 (5 bases). Trimming pared 4 bases from V and 5 bases from J, leaving 11 bases between. This CDR3 spans 14 amino acids. Germline loops: CDR1 LNHNV, CDR2 YYDKDF (reference sequence). CDR3 in amino acids: CATSISGRNEKLFF. As DNA, the CDR3 is TGTGCCACCAGCATATCGGGACGGAATGAAAAACTGTTTTTT.

This rearrangement joins TRBV20-1 to TRBJ1-2; D is undetermined. Germline V lookup: CDR1 DFQATT, CDR2 SNEGSKA (reference sequence). Trimming pared 3 bases from V and 2 bases from J, leaving 13 bases between. The CDR3 is made up of 14 amino acids. The CDR3 spells CSASILGLNYGYTF. Here the CDR3 DNA reads TGCAGTGCTAGTATCCTGGGGTTGAACTATGGCTACACCTTC.

The rearrangement uses TRBV3-1 and TRBJ2-7, with TRBD1 identical over 8 bases. Germline CDR1 and CDR2: LGHDT and YNNKEL (reference sequence). The J segment lost 1 base and the V segment lost 2 bases, leaving 10 bases of the junction unmatched. CDR3 length: 17 amino acids. Written as DNA, the CDR3 is TGTGCCAGCAGCCAAAAAGGAGGGGACAGGCATTCCTACGAGCAGTACTTC. Translation gives CASSQKGGDRHSYEQYF.

This clonotype was recorded many times. The gene calls are TRBV2 and TRBJ1-4; the D gene is possibly TRBD1 (5 bases). CDR1 is SNHLY, CDR2 FYNNEI, per germline. The ends were cut back, 2 bases at V and 3 bases at J, with 7 bases in the middle. This CDR3 is 14 amino acids long. The DNA of the CDR3 is TGTGCCAGCAGTGAAAGGGGACCTAATGAAAAACTGTTTTTT. Its protein product is CASSERGPNEKLFF.

This clonotype was found a few times. The chain couples TRBV10-3 to TRBJ2-3, with a tentative D call TRBD1 (6 bases). The CDR3 contains 15 residues. CDR1 is ENHRY, CDR2 SYGVKD, per germline. Deletions cut 3 bases from V and 1 base from J, with 11 bases between. CDR3 region: CAISDTGQGTDTQYF. DNA of the CDR3: TGTGCCATCAGTGATACGGGACAAGGCACAGATACGCAGTATTTT.

This clonotype was seen many times. The V call is TRBV28, the J call TRBJ2-7, with 9 nucleotides matching TRBD2. Germline loops: CDR1 MDHEN, CDR2 SYDVKM. The CDR3 runs 13 residues. Germline trimming cut 8 bases from V and 3 bases from J; bases unmatched to any gene: 5. CDR3 sequence: CASGAGGRYEQYF. The CDR3 DNA is TGTGCCAGCGGAGCGGGAGGTCGCTACGAGCAGTACTTC.

V and J are TRBV28 and TRBJ1-2; 9 bases match TRBD1. The length of the CDR3 is 14 residues. Losses at the gene ends were 8 bases for V and 4 bases for J; bases not matched to a gene: 8. Germline V gives CDR1 MDHEN, CDR2 SYDVKM. DNA for the CDR3: TGTGCCAGCCTTAGCCGGGACAGGGCCTATGGCTACACCTTC. This codes for CASLSRDRAYGYTF.

This clonotype occurred many times. This chain connects TRBV25-1 to TRBJ2-1; either TRBD1 or TRBD2 may fit D (5 bases each). V lost 0 bases and J lost 9, with 27 bases in between. Germline-derived CDR1 and CDR2 are MGHDK and SYGVNS. CDR3 length: 19 residues. CDR3 residues: CASSEYHRRIDSLGIEQFF. The CDR3, as DNA: TGTGCCAGCAGTGAATATCATCGTCGGATAGACAGCCTCGGGATTGAGCAGTTCTTC.

In this sample, this clonotype turned up many times. The chain joins TRBV7-2 to TRBJ2-7, with D perhaps matching TRBD2 (6 bases). The germline gives CDR1 SGHTA, CDR2 FQGNSA. The CDR3 loop spans 14 amino acids. V dropped 2 bases and J dropped 1 base, with 9 bases sitting between them. Here the CDR3 reads CASSLLAVSYEQYF. The CDR3 region has the DNA TGTGCCAGCAGCTTATTAGCGGTTTCCTACGAGCAGTACTTC.

The chain couples TRBV6-5 to TRBJ2-7, with D unclear. This CDR3 region has 13 residues. Germline V gene lookup returns CDR1 MNHEY and CDR2 SVGAGI. V shed 2 bases and J shed 2 bases, with 7 bases lying between them. CDR3 residues: CASSYPGPYEQYF. The DNA for the CDR3 is TGTGCCAGCAGTTACCCTGGGCCCTACGAGCAGTACTTC.